This TCR beta chain came from a study of T cells after yellow fever vaccination. The CDR3 covers 13 residues. Looked up from germline, CDR1 is MRHNA and CDR2 is SNTAGT. V lost 2 bases and J 3 bases, leaving 6 bases between the germline ends. Using its own MiXCR run on the 5' RACE reads, TCRdb lists one record per CDR3 protein. This repertoire shows approximately 330,000 distinct CDR3 sequences, around 12% found once; its top ten account for 2.5% to 4%. This clonotype was recorded many times. Its antigen is unidentified. Study-wide findings and caveats: A faster peak, day 5 versus 15, was reached by the weaker secondary response.

The sample here was CD4+ T cells sorted from PBMCs, taken 15 days after the yellow fever booster vaccination. The chain combines TRBV6-4 with TRBJ2-3; no clear D. This receptor was taken from a man between 18 and 29 years old who received the YFV17D yellow fever vaccine. Here the CDR3 DNA reads TGTGCCAGCAGTGACACAGAAACAGATACGCAGTATTTT. Its translation is CASSDTETDTQYF.